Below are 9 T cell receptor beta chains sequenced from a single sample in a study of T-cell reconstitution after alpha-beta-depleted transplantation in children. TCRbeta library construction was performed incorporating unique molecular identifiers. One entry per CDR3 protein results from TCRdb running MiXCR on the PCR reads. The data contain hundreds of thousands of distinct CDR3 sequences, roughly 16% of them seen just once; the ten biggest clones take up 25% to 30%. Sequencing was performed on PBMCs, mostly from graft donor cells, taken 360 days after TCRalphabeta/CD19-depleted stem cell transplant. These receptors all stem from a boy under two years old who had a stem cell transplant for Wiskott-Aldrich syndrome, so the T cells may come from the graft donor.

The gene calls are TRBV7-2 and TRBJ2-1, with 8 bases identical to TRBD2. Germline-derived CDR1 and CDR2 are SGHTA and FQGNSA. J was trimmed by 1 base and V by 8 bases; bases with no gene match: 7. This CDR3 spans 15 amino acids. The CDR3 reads CASASGFGSYNEQFF. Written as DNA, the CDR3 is TGTGCCAGCGCTAGCGGGTTCGGTTCCTACAATGAGCAGTTCTTC.

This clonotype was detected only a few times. CDR3 DNA sequence: TGTGCCAGCAGCTTGGTGGTCCTCATGGAGACCCAGTACTTC. Amino acid sequence: CASSLVVLMETQYF. V is TRBV5-6 and J is TRBJ2-5; D call uncertain. Trimming cost V 0 bases and J 5 bases, with 11 bases left between them. The CDR3 consists of 14 residues. Germline V CDR1 and CDR2: SGHDT, YYEEEE. Combining the CDR3 with reference TRBV5-6 and TRBJ2-5 gives the whole variable domain DAGVTQSPTHLIKTRGQQVTLRCSPKSGHDTVSWYQQALGQGPQFIFQYYEEEERQRGNFPDRFSGHQFPNYSSELNVNALLLGDSALYLCASSLVVLMETQYFGPGTRLLVL.

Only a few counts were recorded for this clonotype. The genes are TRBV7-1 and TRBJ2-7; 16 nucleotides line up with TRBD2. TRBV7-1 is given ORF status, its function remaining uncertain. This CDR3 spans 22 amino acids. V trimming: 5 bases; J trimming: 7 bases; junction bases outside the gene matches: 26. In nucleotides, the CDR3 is TGTGCCAGCAGCACACCGTCCGCTCCCGGGACTAGCGGGAGGGGGTCGGCCTTGGAGCAGTACTTC. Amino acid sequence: CASSTPSAPGTSGRGSALEQYF.

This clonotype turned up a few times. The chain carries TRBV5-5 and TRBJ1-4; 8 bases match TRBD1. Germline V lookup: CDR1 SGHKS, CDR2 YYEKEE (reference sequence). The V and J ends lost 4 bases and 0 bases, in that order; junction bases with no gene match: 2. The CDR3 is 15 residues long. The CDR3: CASSGTGSTNEKLFF. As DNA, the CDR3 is TGTGCCAGCAGCGGGACAGGCTCAACTAATGAAAAACTGTTTTTT.

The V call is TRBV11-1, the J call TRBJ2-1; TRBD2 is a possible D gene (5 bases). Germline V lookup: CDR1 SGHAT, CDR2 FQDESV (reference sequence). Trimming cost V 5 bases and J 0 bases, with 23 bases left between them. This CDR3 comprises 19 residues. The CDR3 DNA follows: TGTGCCAGCAGCCCCCGGCGGAAGCAGGACTCCCTCTCCTACAATGAGCAGTTCTTC. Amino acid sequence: CASSPRRKQDSLSYNEQFF.

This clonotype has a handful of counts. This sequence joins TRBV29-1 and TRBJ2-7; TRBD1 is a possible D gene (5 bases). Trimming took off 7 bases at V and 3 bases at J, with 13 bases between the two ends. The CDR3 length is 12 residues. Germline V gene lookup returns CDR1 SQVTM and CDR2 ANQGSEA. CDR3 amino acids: CSAKRGLYEQYF. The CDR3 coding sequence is TGCAGCGCCAAAAGGGGTCTCTACGAGCAGTACTTC.

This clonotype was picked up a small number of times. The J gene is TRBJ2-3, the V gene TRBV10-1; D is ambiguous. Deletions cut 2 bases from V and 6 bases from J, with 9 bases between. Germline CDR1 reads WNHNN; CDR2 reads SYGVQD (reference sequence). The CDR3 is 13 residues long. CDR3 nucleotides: TGCGCCAGCAGTGAGGCGGACCGGGATACGCAGTATTTT. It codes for CASSEADRDTQYF.

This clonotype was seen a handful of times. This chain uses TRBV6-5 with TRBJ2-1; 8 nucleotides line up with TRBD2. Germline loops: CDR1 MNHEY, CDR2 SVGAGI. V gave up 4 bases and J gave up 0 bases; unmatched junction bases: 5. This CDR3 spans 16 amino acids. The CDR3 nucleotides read TGTGCCAGCAGTTTTAGCGGGACGAGCTCCTACAATGAGCAGTTCTTC. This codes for CASSFSGTSSYNEQFF.

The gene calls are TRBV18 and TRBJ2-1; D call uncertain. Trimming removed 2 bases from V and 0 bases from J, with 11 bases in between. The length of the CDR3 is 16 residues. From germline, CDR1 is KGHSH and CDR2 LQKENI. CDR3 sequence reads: CASSPTPDFSYNEQFF. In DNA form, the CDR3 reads TGTGCCAGCTCACCAACACCCGATTTCTCCTACAATGAGCAGTTCTTC.